This passage covers 13 T cell receptor beta chains from one sample sequenced in a study of cytomegalovirus exposure and HLA in healthy donors. Both 60 Vbeta primers and 13 Jbeta primers went into the PCR. TCRdb keeps only in-frame clones here, not all; method: immunoSEQ multiplex PCR. This sample has 120,000 or so clones, with 81% found just once. Sequencing was performed on PBMCs. Every receptor here comes from a man between 18 and 29 years old in good health and CMV-seronegative.

This clone has only a few counts. The chain employs TRBV27 and TRBJ2-3; 7 bases match TRBD1. The CDR3 totals 14 residues. Germline lookup yields CDR1 MNHEY and CDR2 SMNVEV (reference sequence). Trimming removed 5 bases from V and 2 bases from J; junction bases left unmatched: 4. CDR3 sequence (DNA): TGTGCCAGCAGTATACAGGGGCCCACAGATACGCAGTATTTT. Protein product: CASSIQGPTDTQYF.

The gene calls are TRBV18 and TRBJ2-3; 8 bases are a match to TRBD2. This CDR3 spans 16 amino acids. Germline V gene sequence: CDR1 KGHSH, CDR2 LQKENI. V was clipped by 2 bases and J by 2 bases; unmatched bases: 6. The CDR3 nucleotides read TGTGCCAGCTCACCATCAGCGGGGGTCCCCACAGATACGCAGTATTTT. Protein product: CASSPSAGVPTDTQYF.

The table lists this clone with a few counts. V gene TRBV5-5 combines with J gene TRBJ2-7; the match to TRBD2 covers 11 bases. The germline V gene encodes CDR1 SGHKS and CDR2 YYEKEE (reference sequence). CDR3 length equals 14 residues. J was trimmed by 6 bases and V by 4 bases; bases with no gene match: 6. CDR3 protein: CASSLVAGGLEQYF. In DNA, the CDR3 is TGTGCCAGCAGCCTAGTAGCGGGGGGGCTCGAGCAGTACTTC.

The J gene is TRBJ2-1, the V gene TRBV4-3; 11 bases are a match to TRBD2. V was pared by 0 bases and J by 6 bases, with 4 bases of the junction left unmatched. This CDR3 is 16 amino acids long. Germline CDR1 and CDR2: LGHNA and YSLEER. The CDR3 region is CASSQEVTSGANEQFF. The CDR3 DNA is TGCGCCAGCAGCCAAGAGGTGACTAGCGGGGCCAATGAGCAGTTCTTC.

This sequence joins TRBV4-2 and TRBJ2-5; 10 nucleotides agree with TRBD2. CDR1 and CDR2 from the germline V gene are LGHNA and YNFKEQ. The CDR3 length is 20 residues. V was pared by 3 bases and J by 3 bases, with 19 bases of the junction left unmatched. CDR3 bases: TGTGCCAGCAGCCACCCGGGGTCTATAGCGGGGGGACAGCCCAAAGAGACCCAGTACTTC. It yields the protein CASSHPGSIAGGQPKETQYF.

This clone appeared a few times. The rearrangement uses TRBV5-1 and TRBJ2-7; 7 bases agree with TRBD1. Looked up from germline, CDR1 is SGHRS and CDR2 is YFSETQ. V shed 4 bases and J 0 bases; nucleotides not matched to a gene: 1. The CDR3 runs 13 residues. The CDR3 here is CASSEGASYEQYF. The CDR3 region has the DNA TGCGCCAGCAGCGAGGGGGCCTCCTACGAGCAGTACTTC.

The CDR3 region is CASSRPDSPLSYTF. Here the CDR3 DNA reads TGCGCCAGCAGTCGGCCGGACAGCCCTCTGAGCTACACCTTC. The chain joins TRBV5-1 to TRBJ1-2; TRBD1 might be the D (6 bases). Trimming left V 5 bases short and J 9 bases short, with 20 bases between. Germline lookup yields CDR1 SGHRS and CDR2 YFSETQ. The CDR3 runs 14 residues.

Only a few counts were recorded for this clone. V gene TRBV7-2 combines with J gene TRBJ2-3; tentative D call: TRBD2 (6 bases). Trimming removed 1 base from V and 1 base from J, with 12 bases in between. There are 16 residues in the CDR3. Germline loops: CDR1 SGHTA, CDR2 FQGNSA. The CDR3 is CASSLEGGGGTDTQYF. CDR3 DNA: TGTGCCAGCAGCTTAGAGGGAGGCGGGGGCACAGATACGCAGTATTTT.

The chain links TRBV6-1 to TRBJ1-3, with D perhaps matching TRBD1 (5 bases). Trimming took 8 bases from V and 0 from J, leaving 14 bases between them. Germline V gene data show CDR1 as MNHNS and CDR2 as SASEGT. The CDR3 contains 15 residues. The CDR3 loop reads CASVWGRVSGNTIYF. CDR3 coding DNA: TGTGCCAGCGTCTGGGGGAGGGTCTCTGGAAACACCATATATTTT.

This clone was recorded once. The chain combines TRBV21-1 with TRBJ1-2. TRBV21-1 is a listed pseudogene. This CDR3 has 11 amino acids. The CDR3 sequence is CASDQTYGYTF. CDR3 nucleotides: TGTGCCAGCGATCAGACTTATGGCTACACCTTC.

The CDR3 region is CASSLRSTGGPGELFF. CDR3 nucleotides: TGTGCCAGCAGTTTGCGATCCACAGGGGGGCCCGGGGAGCTGTTTTTT. V and J are TRBV27 and TRBJ2-2, with TRBD1 identical over 8 bases. With V trimmed by 3 bases and J by 6 bases, 9 bases remained unmatched. Germline V CDR1 and CDR2: MNHEY, SMNVEV (reference sequence). The CDR3 is made up of 16 amino acids.

This chain links TRBV18 with TRBJ2-3; 12 nucleotides match TRBD2. This CDR3 is 17 amino acids long. Per germline, CDR1 KGHSH and CDR2 LQKENI. The V gene end was trimmed by 3 bases and the J gene end by 5 bases; junction bases not matched to a gene: 9. Written as DNA, the CDR3 is TGTGCCAGCTCACCCCCTAGCGGGGGGGCCGGTAGAGATACGCAGTATTTT. Protein: CASSPPSGGAGRDTQYF.

The genes are TRBV6-4 and TRBJ2-3; D perhaps matches TRBD2 (6 bases). Between the trimmed V and J ends, which lost 3 bases and 8 bases, there was a span of 21 bases. The CDR3 covers 16 residues. The germline V gene encodes CDR1 MRHNA and CDR2 SNTAGT. The CDR3 DNA reads TGTGCCAGCAGTGAAGGAGAAGGGCAAGGGGAGGTTACGCAGTATTTT. This codes for CASSEGEGQGEVTQYF.